The 30 T cell receptor beta chains below come from one sample, sequenced in a study of shared clonotypes between healthy human individuals. The assay was immunoSEQ multiplex PCR, and TCRdb's table has in-frame clones only and misses some. The data contain 950,000 to 1,200,000 clones, roughly 80% of them singletons. The sample taken for sequencing was memory CD4+ T cells from PBMCs. Subset described: CD45RA-negative fraction. Receptor source: a man younger than 35 in good health. Some clones in this sample may be carry-over from other donors' samples.

The chain couples TRBV7-2 to TRBJ2-7; the D gene is possibly TRBD2 (6 bases). The germline V gene has CDR1 SGHTA and CDR2 FQGNSA. This CDR3 has 15 amino acids. The V gene lost 1 base and the J gene lost 3 bases, with 13 bases spanning the gap. CDR3 sequence: CASSLGSGVLYEQYF. CDR3 DNA sequence: TGTGCCAGCAGCTTAGGTTCGGGGGTTCTCTACGAGCAGTACTTC.

The chain employs TRBV27 and TRBJ1-1, with D tentatively TRBD1 (5 bases). The germline CDR1 and CDR2 sequences are MNHEY and SMNVEV (reference sequence). V lost 6 bases to trimming and J lost 4 bases, with 18 bases between them. This CDR3 has 15 amino acids. The CDR3 reads CASRPLGDPVTEAFF. In DNA form, the CDR3 reads TGTGCCAGCAGACCCCTTGGGGACCCGGTCACTGAAGCTTTCTTT.

The V gene is TRBV6-6, the J gene TRBJ1-1, with a weak D call TRBD1 (5 bases). The germline CDR1 and CDR2 sequences are MNHNY and SVGAGI (reference sequence). The CDR3 length is 13 residues. Trimming cost V 6 bases and J 11 bases, with 19 bases left between them. CDR3: CASRGVVWGGAFF. CDR3 coding DNA: TGTGCCAGCAGGGGGGTGGTGTGGGGAGGGGCTTTCTTT.

This clone came up once. The chain links TRBV29-1 to TRBJ2-1, with 12 bases that match TRBD2. The germline V gene has CDR1 SQVTM and CDR2 ANQGSEA. V lost 5 bases to trimming and J lost 9 bases; unmatched junction nucleotides: 11. This CDR3 is 15 amino acids long. Here the CDR3 reads CSVCLAGGCRTEQFF. The DNA for the CDR3 is TGCAGCGTTTGTCTAGCGGGAGGGTGTCGGACTGAGCAGTTCTTC.

This chain joins TRBV30 and TRBJ1-4; D perhaps matches TRBD1 (6 bases). Germline V CDR1 and CDR2: GTSNPN, SVGIG (reference sequence). The germline V and J ends were trimmed by 3 bases and 3 bases, with 11 bases remaining between them. The CDR3 has 14 amino acids. This CDR3 reads CAWRVTGANEKLFF. CDR3 nucleotide sequence: TGTGCCTGGAGGGTGACAGGAGCTAATGAAAAACTGTTTTTT.

With regard to this clone: Other DNA sequences in the same sample also yield this CDR3. The chain is built from TRBV6-5 and TRBJ1-2; unclear D gene. The germline V gene encodes CDR1 MNHEY and CDR2 SVGAGI. The germline V and J ends were trimmed by 1 base and 8 bases, with 8 bases remaining between them. The CDR3 sequence is 12 residues long. CDR3 sequence (DNA): TGTGCCAGCAGTTACTTTGAGGGCGGCTACACCTTC. Translated: CASSYFEGGYTF.

Written as DNA, the CDR3 is TGCGCCAGCACCAGACTAGCGGGAGTAGGAGGGTTGGGCGAGCAGTACTTC. As protein: CASTRLAGVGGLGEQYF. The chain couples TRBV5-1 to TRBJ2-7; TRBD2 aligns across 12 bases. The CDR3 contains 17 residues. V was clipped by 6 bases and J by 6 bases; unmatched bases: 16. Germline-derived CDR1 and CDR2 are SGHRS and YFSETQ.

The chain joins TRBV12-2 to TRBJ2-7; TRBD2 is taken as the D call from the table, unchecked against the DNA. TRBV12-2 is a documented pseudogene. There are 19 residues in the CDR3. CDR3 bases: TGTGCAAGTCGCTCCCAGACTAGCGGGAGTGTTCCGCGCTCCTACGAGCAGTACTTC. Its translation is CASRSQTSGSVPRSYEQYF.

This clone was detected ten times or more. The CDR3 sequence: CSVIKFRTDEYNEQFF. The CDR3 nucleotides read TGCAGCGTAATAAAATTCCGGACGGACGAATACAATGAGCAGTTCTTC. This chain uses TRBV29-1 with TRBJ2-1, with D unresolved. Between the trimmed V and J ends, which lost 6 bases and 4 bases, there was a span of 22 bases. This CDR3 has 16 residues. The V gene's germline CDR1 is SQVTM and CDR2 ANQGSEA.

The gene calls are TRBV5-8 and TRBJ2-7; possibly TRBD2 for D (6 bases). This CDR3 comprises 15 residues. Germline assignment: CDR1 SGHTS and CDR2 YDEGEE. V dropped 4 bases and J dropped 0 bases, with 14 bases sitting between them. CDR3 nucleotides: TGTGCCAGCAGCCCCATAGCGGCCAACTCCTACGAGCAGTACTTC. Encoded protein: CASSPIAANSYEQYF.

V is TRBV2 and J is TRBJ1-4; 7 bases line up with TRBD1. The CDR3 is 15 amino acids. Germline loops: CDR1 SNHLY, CDR2 FYNNEI. The V gene end was trimmed by 6 bases and the J gene end by 7 bases; junction bases not matched to a gene: 11. CDR3 DNA: TGTGCCAGCAGCCCCAGACAGGGTAGGGGTGAAAAACTGTTTTTT. Amino acids: CASSPRQGRGEKLFF. Using reference TRBV2 and TRBJ1-4 for the parts outside the CDR3, the full variable domain is EPEVTQTPSHQVTQMGQEVILRCVPISNHLYFYWYRQILGQKVEFLVSFYNNEISEKSEIFDDQFSVERPDGSNFTLKIRSTKLEDSAMYFCASSPRQGRGEKLFFGSGTQLSVL.

The chain carries TRBV6-1 and TRBJ2-2; D not certain. CDR1 and CDR2 from the germline V gene are MNHNS and SASEGT. This CDR3 contains 15 residues. Deletions cut 3 bases from V and 2 bases from J, with 10 bases between. CDR3 DNA sequence: TGTGCCAGCAGTGACTGGCAGCCAAACACCGGGGAGCTGTTTTTT. It is translated as CASSDWQPNTGELFF.

V is TRBV7-2 and J is TRBJ1-6; TRBD1 agrees at 7 bases. The J segment lost 6 bases and the V segment lost 5 bases, leaving 4 bases of the junction unmatched. There are 14 residues in the CDR3. Germline CDR1 reads SGHTA; CDR2 reads FQGNSA. DNA of the CDR3: TGTGCCAGCAGCACCGGGACAGCTAATTCACCCCTCCACTTT. Translation: CASSTGTANSPLHF.

This chain joins TRBV15 and TRBJ2-1; perhaps TRBD1 as D (5 bases). V was trimmed by 2 bases and J by 5 bases, leaving 16 bases between them. There are 16 residues in the CDR3. Germline lookup yields CDR1 LNHNV and CDR2 YYDKDF (reference sequence). The chain's CDR3 is CATSRSIDSSNNEQFF. In DNA form, the CDR3 reads TGTGCCACCAGCAGATCAATCGACAGTAGCAACAATGAGCAGTTCTTC.

The chain links TRBV11-2 to TRBJ2-1; D unclear. With 1 base removed from V and 2 bases from J, the gap between germline ends came to 12 bases. The V gene's germline CDR1 is SGHAT and CDR2 FQNNGV. The CDR3 spans 16 residues. The CDR3 DNA sequence: TGTGCCAGCAGCTTAGGTCTCTACCCCACCTACAATGAGCAGTTCTTC. It encodes CASSLGLYPTYNEQFF.

This rearrangement joins TRBV30 to TRBJ2-5, with 11 bases that match TRBD2. The CDR3 contains 14 residues. V trimming: 3 bases; J trimming: 5 bases; junction bases outside the gene matches: 5. Germline lookup yields CDR1 GTSNPN and CDR2 SVGIG (reference sequence). The CDR3 DNA reads TGTGCCTGGAGAACTAGCGGGAGTATGGAGACCCAGTACTTC. Its protein is CAWRTSGSMETQYF. The full variable domain, completed using reference TRBV30 and TRBJ2-5, is SQTIHQWPATLVQPVGSPLSLECTVEGTSNPNLYWYRQAAGRGLQLLFYSVGIGQISSEVPQNLSASRPQDRQFILSSKKLLLSDSGFYLCAWRTSGSMETQYFGPGTRLLVL.

This clone appeared a single time. The genes are TRBV11-2 and TRBJ2-7; D is possibly TRBD2 (6 bases). Trimming took off 2 bases at V and 0 bases at J, with 8 bases between the two ends. CDR1 is SGHAT and CDR2 is FQNNGV in the germline V gene. The CDR3 loop spans 14 amino acids. CDR3 bases: TGTGCCAGCAGCTTATACGGGAGCTCCTACGAGCAGTACTTC. This translates into CASSLYGSSYEQYF.

This chain connects TRBV29-1 to TRBJ2-3, with 10 bases fitting TRBD2. With 4 bases clipped from V and 1 base from J, the junction kept 8 bases outside the gene matches. CDR3 length: 16 amino acids. The germline V gene encodes CDR1 SQVTM and CDR2 ANQGSEA. CDR3 amino acids: CSVGATGTSGTDTQYF. In DNA form, the CDR3 reads TGCAGCGTTGGGGCGACCGGGACTAGCGGCACAGATACGCAGTATTTT.

A note on this clone: One end of the junction does not line up with germline, which may come from a read error. The J gene is TRBJ1-1, the V gene TRBV4-1; no clear D. CDR3 length: 13 amino acids. Germline lookup yields CDR1 MGHRA and CDR2 YSYEKL. Written as DNA, the CDR3 is TGCGCCAGCAGCCAAGATGTCGGCACTGAAACTTTCTTT. This gives the protein CASSQDVGTETFF.

The chain joins TRBV2 to TRBJ2-1; D is uncertain. The germline gives CDR1 SNHLY, CDR2 FYNNEI. Between the trimmed V and J ends, which lost 7 bases and 9 bases, there was a span of 16 bases. The CDR3 runs to 13 residues. The CDR3 is CASTSLPSGEQFF. For the CDR3, the DNA is TGTGCCAGCACTTCGCTACCATCCGGTGAGCAGTTCTTC.

The chain carries TRBV11-2 and TRBJ1-1; no clear D. Deletions cut 6 bases from V and 8 bases from J, with 10 bases between. CDR1 and CDR2 (germline): SGHAT, FQNNGV. This CDR3 is 11 amino acids long. The CDR3 DNA sequence: TGTGCCAGCAGTCGGTGGGCAGAAGCTTTCTTT. Translation: CASSRWAEAFF.

The V and J genes are TRBV2 and TRBJ2-3; TRBD2 agrees at 13 bases. V shed 6 bases and J 4 bases; nucleotides not matched to a gene: 7. Germline V lookup: CDR1 SNHLY, CDR2 FYNNEI. CDR3 size: 16 residues. CDR3 protein: CASRELAGGPSDTQYF. The CDR3 nucleotides are TGTGCCAGCAGGGAACTAGCGGGAGGGCCCTCAGATACGCAGTATTTT.

V gene TRBV18 combines with J gene TRBJ1-2; TRBD1 aligns across 9 bases. This CDR3 spans 14 amino acids. V lost 4 bases, J lost 6 bases, and 6 bases stayed unmatched. CDR1 is KGHSH, CDR2 LQKENI, per germline. In DNA form, the CDR3 reads TGTGCCAGCTCACTCGGGACAGGGACAGATGGCTACACCTTC. Encoded protein: CASSLGTGTDGYTF.

This clone came up many times. The chain has TRBV28 and TRBJ1-2; D remains unclear. This CDR3 has 13 amino acids. In germline, CDR1 is MDHEN, CDR2 SYDVKM. V lost 5 bases, J lost 8 bases, and 15 bases lay in between. Here the CDR3 DNA reads TGTGCCAGCAGTCCCCCCGGCACGTGGGGCTACACCTTC. The encoded protein is CASSPPGTWGYTF.

This clone was observed at least ten times. The V call is TRBV5-1, the J call TRBJ2-5; D is unclear. The V and J ends lost 4 bases and 5 bases respectively, with 9 bases between them. In germline, CDR1 is SGHRS, CDR2 YFSETQ. The CDR3 runs 12 residues. CDR3 coding DNA: TGCGCCAGCAGCAGGGCGTGGGAGACCCAGTACTTC. Its translation: CASSRAWETQYF.

On this clone itself: This specimen includes other DNA sequences encoding the same CDR3. This chain joins TRBV5-1 and TRBJ2-7; 10 bases map to TRBD1. This CDR3 spans 14 amino acids. CDR1 and CDR2 from the germline V gene are SGHRS and YFSETQ. V shed 6 bases, J shed 0 bases, and the junction held 3 bases outside the gene matches. The CDR3 sequence: CASTRTGGSYEQYF. CDR3 sequence (DNA): TGCGCCAGCACACGGACAGGGGGCTCCTACGAGCAGTACTTC.

V gene TRBV6-1 combines with J gene TRBJ2-1; either TRBD1 or TRBD2 may supply D (5 bases each). CDR1 MNHNS and CDR2 SASEGT come from the germline V gene. There are 15 residues in the CDR3. The V end was cut by 2 bases, the J end by 4 bases, with 12 bases between. This chain's CDR3 is CASSEMGVGYNEQFF. In DNA form, the CDR3 reads TGTGCCAGCAGTGAAATGGGGGTGGGGTACAATGAGCAGTTCTTC.

This chain uses TRBV5-1 with TRBJ2-1; the match to TRBD2 covers 11 bases. Unmatched junction bases numbered 12, after V lost 6 bases and J lost 10 bases. CDR3 length: 15 amino acids. CDR1 and CDR2 (germline): SGHRS, YFSETQ. The CDR3 reads CASNGLAGLNMEQFF. As DNA, the CDR3 is TGCGCCAGCAACGGACTAGCGGGCCTGAATATGGAGCAGTTCTTC.

This clone was recorded a few times. The chain combines TRBV7-9 with TRBJ1-2, with 9 bases aligning to TRBD1. The junction had 9 bases not matched to a gene; V was cut back by 6 bases and J by 4 bases. Per germline, CDR1 SEHNR and CDR2 FQNEAQ (reference sequence). This CDR3 contains 15 residues. The CDR3 reads CASRIPGQGSYGYTF. As DNA, the CDR3 is TGTGCCAGCAGAATCCCGGGACAGGGAAGCTATGGCTACACCTTC. Looking up the rest from reference TRBV7-9 and TRBJ1-2 gives the full variable domain: DTGVSQNPRHKITKRGQNVTFRCDPISEHNRLYWYRQTLGQGPEFLTYFQNEAQLEKSRLLSDRFSAERPKGSFSTLEIQRTEQGDSAMYLCASRIPGQGSYGYTFGSGTRLTVV.

The V and J genes are TRBV5-4 and TRBJ2-5; TRBD1 agrees at 8 bases. CDR1 is SGHNT, CDR2 YYREEE, per germline (reference sequence). V dropped 2 bases and J dropped 7; count of bases not matched to a gene: 7. This CDR3 comprises 14 residues. The CDR3 loop reads CASSLNRGDRTQYF. CDR3 in DNA: TGTGCCAGCAGCTTAAACAGGGGGGACCGGACCCAGTACTTC.